This paragraph reports one T cell receptor (beta chain). These data are taken from a study of T cell repertoires in cytomegalovirus infection. Germline V lookup: CDR1 MDHEN, CDR2 SYDVKM. V lost 6 bases and J lost 0, with 15 bases in between. This CDR3 region has 17 residues. TCRdb itself ran the reads through MiXCR, one entry per CDR3 protein. The sample has around 280,000 distinct CDR3 sequences, approximately 15% seen once. This chain uses TRBV28 with TRBJ1-6, with D tentatively TRBD1 (5 bases). The specimen was PBMCs. This receptor was taken from a human donor in good health (CMV status not recorded). Some clones in this sample may be carry-over from other donors' samples. CDR3 region: CASSPGITYSYNSPLHF. CDR3 DNA sequence: TGTGCCAGCAGCCCAGGGATAACATACTCCTATAATTCACCCCTCCACTTT.